The entry below describes one T cell receptor (beta chain). Its target is unknown. TCRdb's copy holds only in-frame clones and misses some; the assay was immunoSEQ multiplex PCR. This table holds about 72,000 clones, around 94% found once. The sample originates from a study of cytomegalovirus exposure and HLA in healthy donors. Overall study: The same platform used for the approximately 670 first-cohort repertoires was also used for the 95 to 150 validation repertoires, as a later analysis reported.

Germline V CDR1 and CDR2: SGDLS, YYNGEE. Trimming took 0 bases from V and 0 from J, leaving 7 bases between them. The CDR3 consists of 15 residues. The study, taken as a whole, reports: The listing of roughly 160 TCR beta chains classed them as cytomegalovirus-associated. A subsequent analysis found that TCR clusters from the first cohort also tended to co-occur in the 120 or so validation repertoires, with approximately 95% of cluster scores above 0. Reported results showed that the classifier diagnosed cytomegalovirus status with high specificity and sensitivity.

The source of this sequence is a woman aged 18-29 years in good health and CMV-seronegative. The sample was PBMCs. This chain joins TRBV9 and TRBJ2-1; D unresolved. In DNA form, the CDR3 reads TGTGCCAGCAGCGTAGTCACAAGCTCCTACAATGAGCAGTTCTTC. As protein: CASSVVTSSYNEQFF.